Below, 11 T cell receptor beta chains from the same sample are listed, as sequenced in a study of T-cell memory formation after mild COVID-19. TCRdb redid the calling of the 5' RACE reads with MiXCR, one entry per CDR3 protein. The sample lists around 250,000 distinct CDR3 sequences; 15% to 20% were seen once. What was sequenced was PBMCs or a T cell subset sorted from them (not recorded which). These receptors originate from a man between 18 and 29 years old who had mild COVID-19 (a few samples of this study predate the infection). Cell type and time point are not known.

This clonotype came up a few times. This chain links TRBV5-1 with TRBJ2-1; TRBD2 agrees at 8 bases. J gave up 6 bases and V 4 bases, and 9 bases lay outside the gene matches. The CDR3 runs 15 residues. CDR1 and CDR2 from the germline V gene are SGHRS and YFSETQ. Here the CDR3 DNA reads TGCGCCAGCAGCATCCGGGGGGGGACCGCCAATGAGCAGTTCTTC. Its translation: CASSIRGGTANEQFF.

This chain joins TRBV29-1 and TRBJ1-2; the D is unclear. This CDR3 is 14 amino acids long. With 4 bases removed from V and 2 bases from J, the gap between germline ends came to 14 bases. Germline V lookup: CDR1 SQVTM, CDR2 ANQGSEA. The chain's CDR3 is CSVAFERTNYGYTF. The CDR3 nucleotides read TGCAGCGTTGCTTTCGAGCGCACAAACTATGGCTACACCTTC.

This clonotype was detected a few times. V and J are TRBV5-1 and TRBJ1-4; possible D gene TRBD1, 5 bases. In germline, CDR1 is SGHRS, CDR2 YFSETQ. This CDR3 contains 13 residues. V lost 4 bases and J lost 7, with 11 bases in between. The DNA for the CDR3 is TGCGCCAGCAGCGTTGACAGCTTTGAAAAACTGTTTTTT. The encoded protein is CASSVDSFEKLFF.

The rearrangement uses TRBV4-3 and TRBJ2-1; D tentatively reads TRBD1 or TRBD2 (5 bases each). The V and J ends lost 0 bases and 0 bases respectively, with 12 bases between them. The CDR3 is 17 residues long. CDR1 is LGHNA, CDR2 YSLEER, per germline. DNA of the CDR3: TGCGCCAGCAGCCAAGATTTGGGGGAATCCTCCTACAATGAGCAGTTCTTC. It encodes CASSQDLGESSYNEQFF.

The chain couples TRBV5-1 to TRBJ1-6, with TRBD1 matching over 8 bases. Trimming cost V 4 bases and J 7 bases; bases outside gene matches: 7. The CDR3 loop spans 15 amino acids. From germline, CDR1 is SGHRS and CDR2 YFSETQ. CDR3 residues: CASSQFDRGNSPLHF. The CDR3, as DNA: TGCGCCAGCAGCCAGTTCGACAGGGGAAATTCACCCCTCCACTTT.

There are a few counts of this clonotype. As DNA, the CDR3 is TGTGCCAGCAGCTTAGAGGGGGCCTGGCAAGAGACCCAGTACTTC. This codes for CASSLEGAWQETQYF. V gene TRBV7-2 combines with J gene TRBJ2-5; 7 nucleotides agree with TRBD1. The CDR3 totals 15 residues. CDR1 is SGHTA, CDR2 FQGNSA, per germline. After removal of 1 base from V and 2 bases from J, the junction contained 4 bases not matched to a gene.

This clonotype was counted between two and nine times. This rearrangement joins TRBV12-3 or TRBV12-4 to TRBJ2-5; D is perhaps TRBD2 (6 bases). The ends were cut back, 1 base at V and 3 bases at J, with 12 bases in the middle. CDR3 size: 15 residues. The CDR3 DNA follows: TGTGCCAGCAGTTTAGTGGGGGGTGAAAAAGAGACCCAGTACTTC. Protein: CASSLVGGEKETQYF.

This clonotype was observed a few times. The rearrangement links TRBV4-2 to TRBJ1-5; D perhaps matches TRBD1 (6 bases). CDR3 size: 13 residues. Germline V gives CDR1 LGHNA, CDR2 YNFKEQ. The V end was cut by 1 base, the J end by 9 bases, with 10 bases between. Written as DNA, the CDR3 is TGTGCCAGCAGCCAAGGAGGGGGGCGGCCCCAGCATTTT. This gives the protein CASSQGGGRPQHF.

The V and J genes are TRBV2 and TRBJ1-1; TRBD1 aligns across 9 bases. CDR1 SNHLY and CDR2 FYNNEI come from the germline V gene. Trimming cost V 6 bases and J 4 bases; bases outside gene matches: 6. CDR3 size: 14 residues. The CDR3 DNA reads TGTGCCAGCAGACGGGACAGGGAGAGCACTGAAGCTTTCTTT. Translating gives CASRRDRESTEAFF.

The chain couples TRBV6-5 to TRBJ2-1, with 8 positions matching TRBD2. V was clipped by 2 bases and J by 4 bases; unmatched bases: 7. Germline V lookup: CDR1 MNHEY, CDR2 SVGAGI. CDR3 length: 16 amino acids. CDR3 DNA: TGTGCCAGCAGTTACGTGGGTAGCGGGGTTTACAATGAGCAGTTCTTC. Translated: CASSYVGSGVYNEQFF.

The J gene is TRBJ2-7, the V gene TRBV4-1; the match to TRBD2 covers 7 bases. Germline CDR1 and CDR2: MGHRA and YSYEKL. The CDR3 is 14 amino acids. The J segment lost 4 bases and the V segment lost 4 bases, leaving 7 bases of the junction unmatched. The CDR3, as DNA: TGCGCCAGCAGCCCCCCCAGCGGGGCATACGAGCAGTACTTC. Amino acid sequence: CASSPPSGAYEQYF.